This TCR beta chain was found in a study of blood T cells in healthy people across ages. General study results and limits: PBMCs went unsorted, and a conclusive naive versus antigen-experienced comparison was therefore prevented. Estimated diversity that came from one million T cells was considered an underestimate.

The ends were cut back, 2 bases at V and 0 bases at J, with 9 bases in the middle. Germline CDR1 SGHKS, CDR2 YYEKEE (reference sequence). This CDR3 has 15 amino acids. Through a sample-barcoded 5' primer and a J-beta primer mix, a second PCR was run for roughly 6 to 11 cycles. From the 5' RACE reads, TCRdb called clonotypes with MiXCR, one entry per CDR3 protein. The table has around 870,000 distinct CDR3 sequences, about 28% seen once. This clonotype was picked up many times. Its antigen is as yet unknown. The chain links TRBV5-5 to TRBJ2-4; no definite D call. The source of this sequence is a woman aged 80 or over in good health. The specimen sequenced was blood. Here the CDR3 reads CASSLQDLAKNIQYF. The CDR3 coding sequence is TGTGCCAGCAGCTTACAAGACCTAGCCAAAAACATTCAGTACTTC.